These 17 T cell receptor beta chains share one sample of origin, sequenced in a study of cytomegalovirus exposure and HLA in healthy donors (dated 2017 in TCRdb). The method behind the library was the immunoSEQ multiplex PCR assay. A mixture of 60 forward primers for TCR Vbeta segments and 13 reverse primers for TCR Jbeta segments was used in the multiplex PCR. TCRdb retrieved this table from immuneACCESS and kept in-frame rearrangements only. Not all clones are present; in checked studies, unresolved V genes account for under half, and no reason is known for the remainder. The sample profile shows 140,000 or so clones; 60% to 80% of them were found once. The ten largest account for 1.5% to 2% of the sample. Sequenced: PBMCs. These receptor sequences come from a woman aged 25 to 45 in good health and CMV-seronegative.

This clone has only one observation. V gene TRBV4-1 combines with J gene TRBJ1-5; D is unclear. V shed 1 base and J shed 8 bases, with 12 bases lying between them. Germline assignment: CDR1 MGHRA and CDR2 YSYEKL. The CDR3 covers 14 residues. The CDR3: CASSQAGLGKPQHF. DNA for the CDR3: TGCGCCAGCAGCCAAGCCGGACTGGGGAAGCCCCAGCATTTT.

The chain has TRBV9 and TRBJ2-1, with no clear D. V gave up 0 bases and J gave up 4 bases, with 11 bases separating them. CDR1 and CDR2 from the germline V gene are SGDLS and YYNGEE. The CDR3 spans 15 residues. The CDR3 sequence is CASSVAGEPYNEQFF. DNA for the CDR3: TGTGCCAGCAGCGTAGCCGGTGAGCCTTACAATGAGCAGTTCTTC.

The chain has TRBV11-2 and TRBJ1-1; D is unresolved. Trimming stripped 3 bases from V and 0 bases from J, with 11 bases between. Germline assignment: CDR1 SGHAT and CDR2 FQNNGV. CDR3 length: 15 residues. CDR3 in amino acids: CASSFSQVLNTEAFF. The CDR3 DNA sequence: TGTGCCAGCAGCTTTTCCCAGGTGCTGAACACTGAAGCTTTCTTT.

CDR3 in amino acids: CASRRQGFGNQPQHF. The CDR3 region has the DNA TGTGCCAGCAGACGTCAGGGGTTCGGCAATCAGCCCCAGCATTTT. The chain is built from TRBV6-1 and TRBJ1-5; possibly TRBD1 for D (6 bases). V lost 6 bases and J 2 bases, leaving 14 bases between the germline ends. The CDR3 length is 15 residues. Germline V gene data show CDR1 as MNHNS and CDR2 as SASEGT.

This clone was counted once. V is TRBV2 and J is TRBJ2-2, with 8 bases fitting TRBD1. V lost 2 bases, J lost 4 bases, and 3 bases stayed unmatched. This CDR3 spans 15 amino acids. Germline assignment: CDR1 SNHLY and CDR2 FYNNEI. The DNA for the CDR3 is TGTGCCAGCAGTGAACAGGGGGCGGGCACCGGGGAGCTGTTTTTT. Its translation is CASSEQGAGTGELFF. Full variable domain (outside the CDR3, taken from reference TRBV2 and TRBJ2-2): EPEVTQTPSHQVTQMGQEVILRCVPISNHLYFYWYRQILGQKVEFLVSFYNNEISEKSEIFDDQFSVERPDGSNFTLKIRSTKLEDSAMYFCASSEQGAGTGELFFGEGSRLTVL.

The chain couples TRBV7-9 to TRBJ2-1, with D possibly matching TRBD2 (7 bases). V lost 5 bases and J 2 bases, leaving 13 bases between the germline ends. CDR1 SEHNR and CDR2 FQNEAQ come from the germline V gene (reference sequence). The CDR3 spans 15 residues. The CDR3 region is CASSVRGAAYNEQFF. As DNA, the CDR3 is TGTGCCAGCAGCGTCCGGGGGGCCGCCTACAATGAGCAGTTCTTC. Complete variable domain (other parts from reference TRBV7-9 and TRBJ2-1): DTGVSQNPRHKITKRGQNVTFRCDPISEHNRLYWYRQTLGQGPEFLTYFQNEAQLEKSRLLSDRFSAERPKGSFSTLEIQRTEQGDSAMYLCASSVRGAAYNEQFFGPGTRLTVL.

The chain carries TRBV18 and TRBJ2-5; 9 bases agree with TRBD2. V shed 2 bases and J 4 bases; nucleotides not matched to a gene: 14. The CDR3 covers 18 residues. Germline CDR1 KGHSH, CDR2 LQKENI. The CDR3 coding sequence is TGTGCCAGCTCACCAATTTTCGATAGCGGGAGCGGTTTAGAGACCCAGTACTTC. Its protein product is CASSPIFDSGSGLETQYF.

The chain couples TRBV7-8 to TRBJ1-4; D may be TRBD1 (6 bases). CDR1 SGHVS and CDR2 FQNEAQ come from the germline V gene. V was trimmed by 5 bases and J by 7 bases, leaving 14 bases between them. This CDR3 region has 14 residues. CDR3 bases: TGTGCCAGCAGCCTCGGGGGGGGCGGTGAAAAACTGTTTTTT. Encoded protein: CASSLGGGGEKLFF.

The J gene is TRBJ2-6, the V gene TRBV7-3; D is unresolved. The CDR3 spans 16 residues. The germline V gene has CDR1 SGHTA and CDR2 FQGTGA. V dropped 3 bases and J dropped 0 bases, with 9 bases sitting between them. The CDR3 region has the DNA TGTGCCAGCAGCTTCCAAGGCGGCTCTGGGGCCAACGTCCTGACTTTC. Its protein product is CASSFQGGSGANVLTF.

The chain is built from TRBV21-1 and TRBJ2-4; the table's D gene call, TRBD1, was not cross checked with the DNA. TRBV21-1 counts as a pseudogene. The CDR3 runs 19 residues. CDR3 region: CASSKEGTAYTIAKNIQYF. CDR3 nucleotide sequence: TGTGCCAGCAGCAAAGAGGGGACAGCATATACTATAGCCAAAAACATTCAGTACTTC.

The CDR3 coding sequence is TGTGCCAGCAGGTTCGGGTGGAATCAGCCCCAGCATTTT. It codes for CASRFGWNQPQHF. The rearrangement joins TRBV28 to TRBJ1-5; D call uncertain. V was trimmed by 6 bases and J by 4 bases, leaving 10 bases between them. The length of the CDR3 is 13 residues. CDR1 MDHEN and CDR2 SYDVKM come from the germline V gene.

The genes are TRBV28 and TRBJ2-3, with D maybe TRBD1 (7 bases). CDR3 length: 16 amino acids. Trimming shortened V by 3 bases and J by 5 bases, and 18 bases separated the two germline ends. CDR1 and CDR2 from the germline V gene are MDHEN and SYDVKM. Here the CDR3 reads CASSLEGAGGRDTQYF. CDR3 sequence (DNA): TGTGCCAGCAGTTTGGAGGGGGCGGGCGGACGAGATACGCAGTATTTT.

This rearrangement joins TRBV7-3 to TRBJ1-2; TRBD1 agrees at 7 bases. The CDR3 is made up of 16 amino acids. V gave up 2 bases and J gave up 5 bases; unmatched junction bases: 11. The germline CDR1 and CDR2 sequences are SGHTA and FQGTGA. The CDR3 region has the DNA TGTGCCAGCAGCTTAGCACCGGGACAGACGCAGTATGGCTACACCTTC. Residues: CASSLAPGQTQYGYTF.

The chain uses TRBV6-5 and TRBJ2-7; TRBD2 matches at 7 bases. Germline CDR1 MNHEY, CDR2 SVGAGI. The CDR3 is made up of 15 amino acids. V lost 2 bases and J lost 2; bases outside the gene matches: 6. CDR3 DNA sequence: TGTGCCAGCAGTTACGAGTCTAGCGGAACCTACGAGCAGTACTTC. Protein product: CASSYESSGTYEQYF.

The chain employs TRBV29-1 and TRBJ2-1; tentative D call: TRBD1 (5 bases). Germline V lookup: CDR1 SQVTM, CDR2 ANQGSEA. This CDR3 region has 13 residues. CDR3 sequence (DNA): TGCACCATAAGACAGCTTAAAATCAATGAGCAGTTCTTC. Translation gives CTIRQLKINEQFF.

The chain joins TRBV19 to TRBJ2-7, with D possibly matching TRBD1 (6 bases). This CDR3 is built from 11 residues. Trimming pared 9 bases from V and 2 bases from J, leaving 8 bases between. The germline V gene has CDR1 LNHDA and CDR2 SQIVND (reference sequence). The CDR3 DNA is TGTGCCAGAGGACAGCCCTACGAGCAGTACTTC. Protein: CARGQPYEQYF.

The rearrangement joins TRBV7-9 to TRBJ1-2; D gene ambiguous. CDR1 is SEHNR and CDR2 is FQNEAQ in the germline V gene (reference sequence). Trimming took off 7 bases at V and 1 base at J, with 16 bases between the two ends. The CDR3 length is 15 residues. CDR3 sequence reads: CASTSRGLINYGYTF. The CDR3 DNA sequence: TGTGCCAGCACTTCTAGAGGACTGATTAACTATGGCTACACCTTC.